The clone carrying this T cell receptor (beta chain) showed up many times. No antigen is known for it. Time point: patch test 3, about 24 weeks after DPC sensitization. The treatment: therapeutic diphenylcyclopropenone sensitization with weekly scalp DPC. These data belong to a study of human T cells and chemical hapten exposure. Study in general: Small pooled library volume differences mainly caused per-sample TCR yield variation.

A single record per CDR3 protein comes from TCRdb applying MiXCR to the RACE reads. The table has 100,000 to 150,000 distinct CDR3 sequences, over 9% seen once. CDR1 is SQVTM and CDR2 is ANQGSEA in the germline V gene. Trimming took 4 bases from V and 5 from J, leaving 16 bases between them. The CDR3 length is 14 residues. The study's findings and limits: The immune response of these alopecia patients might not match healthy individuals'.

This sequence originates from a woman between 50 and 59 years old with alopecia areata. Some clones in this sample may be carry-over from other donors' samples. Sequenced material: whole blood, taken in connection with sensitization to the hapten diphenylcyclopropenone (DPC). This rearrangement joins TRBV29-1 to TRBJ2-3; possibly TRBD1 for D (5 bases). CDR3 DNA: TGCAGCGTTGCGTTCGGTGCAGGGTTAGATACGCAGTATTTT. This encodes CSVAFGAGLDTQYF.